This TCR beta chain was identified in a study of blood T cell repertoires in COVID-19. Study details: From T cells, B-cell-depleted T cells, or PBMCs came the material, which was cDNA or gDNA.

The CDR3 contains 12 residues. The ends lost 2 bases at V and 15 bases at J; junction bases unmatched: 5. Germline CDR1 is MGHDK and CDR2 is SYGVNS. Measured with immunoSEQ multiplex PCR; TCRdb has only the in-frame clones, and not every one. The repertoire holds approximately 200,000 clones, with about 91% as singletons. The clonotype comes from a woman aged 25 to 45 with acute or convalescent COVID-19. Sample: peripheral blood. V gene TRBV25-1 combines with J gene TRBJ2-1, with TRBD1 matching 9 bases. CDR3 DNA: TGTGCCAGCAGTGAAAGGTCGGGACAGGGGTTCTTC. This codes for CASSERSGQGFF.